This T cell receptor beta chain was captured in a study of T cells after yellow fever vaccination. Study-level findings and limits: Only a small proportion of the clonotypes turned up in both the CD4 and the CD8 compartments, likely arising from convergent recombination.

5'RACE template switching generated TCR cDNA, adding a universal primer site and UMIs. TCRdb ran MiXCR on the 5' RACE reads and lists one entry per CDR3 protein. Of nearly 350,000 distinct CDR3 sequences listed, 8.1% are singletons. The CDR3 is made up of 12 amino acids. Germline CDR1 reads SQVTM; CDR2 reads ANQGSEA. The V end was cut by 4 bases, the J end by 4 bases, with 10 bases between. This clonotype has ten or more counts. The target antigen is unknown. The rearrangement links TRBV29-1 to TRBJ2-5; D might be TRBD1 or TRBD2, each matching 6 bases. This specimen was PBMCs, taken more than 35 days after the first yellow fever vaccination. This clonotype was sampled from a man younger than 35 who received the YFV17D yellow fever vaccine. CDR3 DNA: TGCAGCGTTGGCAAGGGGGGAGAGACCCAGTACTTC. Its protein product is CSVGKGGETQYF.